This TCR beta chain was sequenced during a study of blood T cells in healthy people across ages. Whole-study findings and limits: Per-million-T-cell TCR beta diversity fell roughly linearly with age. With donor CMV status unknown, expanded clonotype changes were possibly confounded. Diversity of TCR beta correlated strongly with naive T cell percentage.

This clonotype was recorded a few times. Its antigen remains unidentified. Combining a sample-barcoded 5' primer with a J-beta primer mix, a second PCR ran for roughly 7 to 12 cycles. Each CDR3 protein is one row after TCRdb ran MiXCR on the 5' RACE reads. The table records hundreds of thousands of distinct CDR3 sequences, about half of them present only once. The specimen sequenced was blood. This clonotype was obtained from a woman in her sixties or seventies in good health.

The CDR3 protein is CASSEETSGMGTDTQYF. The CDR3, as DNA: TGTGCCAGCAGCGAAGAGACTAGCGGGATGGGGACAGATACGCAGTATTTT. The genes are TRBV9 and TRBJ2-3; 11 nucleotides line up with TRBD2. With V trimmed by 3 bases and J by 3 bases, 9 bases remained unmatched. Germline-derived CDR1 and CDR2 are SGDLS and YYNGEE. This CDR3 contains 17 residues. Filled out from reference TRBV9 and TRBJ2-3, the complete variable domain reads DSGVTQTPKHLITATGQRVTLRCSPRSGDLSVYWYQQSLDQGLQFLIQYYNGEERAKGNILERFSAQQFPDLHSELNLSSLELGDSALYFCASSEETSGMGTDTQYFGPGTRLTVL.